The rows below give T cell receptor beta chains drawn from one sample of a study of control samples from healthy donors and cancer patients. Sequenced by immunoSEQ multiplex PCR; TCRdb stores in-frame clones only, minus some. The table lists 100,000 to 150,000 clones, approximately 90% of them singletons. The source material was blood. The receptors were gathered from a woman aged 50 to 60 in good health. The CDR3 runs from the conserved cysteine through the conserved F or W. D genes are given only for firm matches. Only some rows state a clone size, as once, few, many or a class for expanded clones.

>TRBJ1-1|TRBV18|-|-
CASSRDPGTEAFF
TGTGCCAGCTCACGAGACCCCGGGACTGAAGCTTTCTTT
>TRBJ2-5|TRBV5-4|-|-
CASSAFGMETQYF
TGTGCCAGCAGCGCCTTCGGTATGGAGACCCAGTACTTC
>TRBJ2-1|TRBV11-3|-|-
CASSLSRYNEQFF
TGTGCCAGCAGCCTTTCCAGGTACAATGAGCAGTTCTTC
>TRBJ1-1|TRBV2|-|-
CASSYTDTEAFF
TGTGCCAGCAGTTACACTGACACTGAAGCTTTCTTT
>TRBJ1-2|TRBV2|-|-
CASSETRSGEIFNYGYTF
TGTGCCAGCAGTGAGACCCGCTCGGGGGAAATATTTAACTATGGCTACACCTTC
>TRBJ1-1|TRBV27|-|-
CASSLSAGTEAFF
TGTGCCAGCAGTTTATCGGCCGGGACTGAAGCTTTCTTT
>TRBJ2-2|TRBV6-5|-|TRBD1
CATGTGGVTGELFF
TGTGCCACCGGGACAGGGGGCGTAACCGGGGAGCTGTTTTTT
>TRBJ2-3|TRBV11-2|-|-
CASSLWQGGTDTQYF
TGTGCCAGCAGCTTATGGCAGGGAGGCACAGATACGCAGTATTTT
>TRBJ2-7|TRBV19|-|-
CASSIGGPSYEQYF
TGTGCCAGTAGTATCGGGGGTCCCTCCTACGAGCAGTACTTC
>TRBJ2-1|TRBV9|-|TRBD2
CASSGRTSGGFGEQFF
TGTGCCAGCAGCGGTCGGACTAGCGGGGGTTTCGGTGAGCAGTTCTTC
>TRBJ2-5|TRBV3-1/TRBV3-2|-|-
CASSLLAETQYF
TGTGCCAGCAGCCTATTGGCGGAGACCCAGTACTTC
>TRBJ1-1|TRBV18|-|-
CASSPDTPNTEAFF
TGTGCCAGCTCACCAGATACCCCGAACACTGAAGCTTTCTTT
>TRBJ2-7|TRBV3-1/TRBV3-2|-|-
CASSQDLVSYEQYF
TGTGCCAGCAGCCAAGATTTAGTCTCCTACGAGCAGTACTTC
>TRBJ2-5|TRBV4-1|once|-
CASSPRPEETQYF
TGCGCCAGCAGCCCACGGCCCGAAGAGACCCAGTACTTC
>TRBJ2-3|TRBV18|-|-
CASSPLTVPSTDTQYF
TGTGCCAGCTCACCTTTGACAGTTCCTAGCACAGATACGCAGTATTTT
>TRBJ2-2|TRBV4-2|medium-sized|TRBD2
CASSQDYGGASGELFF
TGTGCCAGCAGCCAAGATTACGGGGGGGCATCCGGGGAGCTGTTTTTT
>TRBJ1-2|TRBV29-1|-|-
CSAKEWQGDGYTF
TGCAGCGCTAAAGAGTGGCAGGGAGACGGCTACACCTTC
>TRBJ1-4|TRBV5-6|-|TRBD1
CASSRTREHGTGNEKLFF
TGTGCCAGCAGCCGGACTAGAGAACACGGGACAGGCAATGAAAAACTGTTTTTT
>TRBJ1-1|TRBV6-6|-|-
CASRQAEAFF
TGTGCCAGCAGACAGGCTGAAGCTTTCTTT
>TRBJ2-5|TRBV5-8|once|-
CASSLSPLQETQYF
TGTGCCAGCAGCTTAAGTCCACTGCAAGAGACCCAGTACTTC
>TRBJ2-2|TRBV10-2|-|-
CASRRGDTNTGELFF
TGCGCCAGCAGACGAGGAGACACGAACACCGGGGAGCTGTTTTTT
>TRBJ1-1|TRBV3-1/TRBV3-2|-|-
CASSHQGNTEAFF
TGTGCCAGCAGCCATCAGGGGAACACTGAAGCTTTCTTT
>TRBJ2-7|TRBV3-1/TRBV3-2|few|TRBD2
CASSHSSSGSSYEQYF
TGTGCCAGCAGCCATAGTTCTAGCGGGAGCTCCTACGAGCAGTACTTC
>TRBJ1-3|TRBV6-5|-|-
CASKVTGLGGNTIYF
TGTGCCAGCAAAGTAACAGGGCTCGGTGGAAACACCATATATTTT
>TRBJ2-2|TRBV24-1|once|-
CATSDYDGELFF
TGTGCCACCAGTGATTACGACGGGGAGCTGTTTTTT
>TRBJ2-1|TRBV2|-|-
CASNQEYNEQFF
TGTGCCAGCAATCAGGAATACAATGAGCAGTTCTTC
>TRBJ1-4|TRBV7-9|-|-
CASSVDRKLFF
TGTGCCAGCAGCGTAGACAGGAAACTGTTTTTT
>TRBJ2-3|TRBV5-1|-|-
CASSMGQGGDTQYF
TGCGCCAGCAGCATGGGCCAGGGTGGTGATACGCAGTATTTT
>TRBJ1-6|TRBV10-3|few|-
CATSKAGLDSPLHF
TGTGCCACCTCTAAGGCAGGGCTGGATTCACCCCTCCACTTT
>TRBJ1-1|TRBV6-5|-|TRBD1
CASSRDSSTEAFF
TGTGCCAGCAGTCGGGACAGTTCCACTGAAGCTTTCTTT
>TRBJ1-4|TRBV20-1|few|-
CSVRPHEKLFF
TGCAGTGTAAGGCCACATGAAAAACTGTTTTTT
>TRBJ1-6|TRBV9|-|TRBD1
CASSVTGTGDSPLHF
TGTGCCAGCAGCGTGACCGGGACAGGTGATTCACCCCTCCACTTT
>TRBJ2-3|TRBV6-5|-|TRBD1
CASSRQGAVADTQYF
TGTGCCAGCAGTAGACAGGGGGCTGTGGCAGATACGCAGTATTTT
>TRBJ1-1|TRBV6-6|-|-
CASSYRGLAFF
TGTGCCAGCAGTTACCGGGGGCTGGCTTTCTTT
>TRBJ1-6|TRBV7-8|-|TRBD1
CASSLGVGTGEAPLHF
TGTGCCAGCAGCTTAGGGGTGGGGACAGGCGAGGCACCCCTCCACTTT
>TRBJ2-5|TRBV2|-|-
CASSVGETQYF
TGTGCCAGCAGTGTCGGCGAGACCCAGTACTTC
>TRBJ1-1|TRBV7-8|-|TRBD1
CASSPVPGQGRDTEAFF
TGTGCCAGCAGCCCAGTCCCGGGACAGGGAAGGGACACTGAAGCTTTCTTT
>TRBJ1-3|TRBV25-1|few|-
CASSKTSSGNTIYF
TGTGCCAGCAGTAAAACAAGCTCTGGAAACACCATATATTTT
>TRBJ1-2|TRBV7-9|-|-
CASSAPGHYGYTF
TGTGCCAGCAGTGCTCCGGGACATTATGGCTACACCTTC
>TRBJ1-6|TRBV2|-|-
CASSDREGYRSPLHF
TGTGCCAGCAGTGACAGGGAAGGGTATCGTTCACCCCTCCACTTT
>TRBJ1-1|TRBV4-1|-|-
CASSQGNMGITEAFF
TGCGCCAGCAGCCAAGGGAACATGGGGATCACTGAAGCTTTCTTT
>TRBJ2-2|TRBV2|once|TRBD1
CASSVAGGIPGELFF
TGTGCCAGCAGTGTTGCAGGGGGCATCCCCGGGGAGCTGTTTTTT
>TRBJ2-2|TRBV11-3|once|TRBD2
CASSSRIAGDTGELFF
TGTGCCAGCAGCTCCAGGATTGCGGGAGACACCGGGGAGCTGTTTTTT
>TRBJ2-7|TRBV27|-|TRBD1
CASSFKDRISYEQYF
TGTGCCAGCAGTTTTAAGGACAGGATCTCCTACGAGCAGTACTTC
>TRBJ1-5|TRBV25-1|-|TRBD1
CASRGGQGDNQPQHF
TGTGCCAGCAGGGGCGGACAGGGGGACAATCAGCCCCAGCATTTT
>TRBJ2-6|TRBV30|-|TRBD1
CAGTGGFGANVLTF
TGTGCCGGGACAGGGGGGTTTGGGGCCAACGTCCTGACTTTC
>TRBJ2-7|TRBV6-1|-|-
CASSEAGQGRDEQYF
TGTGCCAGCAGTGAAGCCGGGCAGGGTCGGGACGAGCAGTACTTC
>TRBJ2-7|TRBV3-1/TRBV3-2|once|TRBD2
CASSQANGLARHEQYF
TGTGCCAGCAGCCAAGCAAACGGACTAGCGAGACACGAGCAGTACTTC
>TRBJ2-1|TRBV7-8|once|TRBD1
CASSLRDSSYNEQFF
TGTGCCAGCAGCCTCCGGGACAGTTCTTACAATGAGCAGTTCTTC
>TRBJ2-5|TRBV27|-|TRBD1
CASSLRDRGRLETQYF
TGTGCCAGCAGTTTACGGGACAGGGGGCGGTTAGAGACCCAGTACTTC
>TRBJ2-1|TRBV29-1|-|TRBD2
CSAGTSGGFYNEQFF
TGCAGCGCGGGGACTAGCGGGGGATTTTACAATGAGCAGTTCTTC
>TRBJ1-2|TRBV6-5|-|TRBD1
CASNNRGTAHPF
TGTGCCAGCAACAACAGAGGGACAGCTCACCCCTTC
>TRBJ2-7|TRBV21-1|-|-
CASRKTTGEENYEQYF
TGTGCCAGCAGGAAAACGACAGGGGAGGAGAACTACGAGCAGTACTTC